This TCR beta chain was captured by sequencing in a study of blood T cell repertoires in COVID-19. The data were produced by immunoSEQ multiplex PCR, yet TCRdb's version contains in-frame clones alone and is incomplete. There are under 300,000 clones in the sample; about 87% occur only once, and less than 3% lies in the top ten. The V end lost 1 base, the J end lost 4 bases, and 11 bases lay between the germline ends. The CDR3 is 14 residues long. CDR1 is SGHTA and CDR2 is FQGTGA in the germline V gene. The receptor's source is a woman aged 45 to 65 who had recovered from COVID-19. Sequenced input: PBMCs or T cells enriched from blood (not recorded which). This rearrangement joins TRBV7-3 to TRBJ2-7; perhaps TRBD1 as D (5 bases). This CDR3 is CASSLSPTAYEQYF. DNA for the CDR3: TGTGCCAGCAGCTTAAGTCCGACAGCTTACGAGCAGTACTTC.